The rows below give T cell receptor beta chains drawn from one sample of a study of blood T cell repertoires in COVID-19. Only in-frame clones appear in the TCRdb table, and some are missing; sequencing was by immunoSEQ multiplex PCR. The data hold about 49,000 clones, with around 81% observed a single time. Sequencing was performed on peripheral blood. Every receptor here comes from a woman at least 80 years old with COVID-19, enrolled during active disease. The CDR3 runs from the conserved cysteine through the conserved F or W. D genes are given only for firm matches. Rows may omit the clone size; those that give it use once, few, many or a size class.

TRBV2,NA,NA,TRBJ2-1,TGTGCCAGCAGTGAAGCTGCCGGGAGAGGGGTCAATGAGCAGTTCTTC,CASSEAAGRGVNEQFF
TRBV18,NA,once,TRBJ2-6,TGTGCCAGCTCACCACCGACAGGCGACTCTGGGGCCAACGTCCTGACTTTC,CASSPPTGDSGANVLTF
TRBV28,TRBD1,once,TRBJ1-6,TGTGCCAGCAGTTCCTGGGGGCGGGGACAGGTTAATTCACCCCTCCACTTT,CASSSWGRGQVNSPLHF
TRBV14,TRBD1,NA,TRBJ1-2,TGTGCCAGCAGCCAAGTTCAGGGGGTGAGCTACACCTTC,CASSQVQGVSYTF
TRBV6-5,NA,NA,TRBJ1-6,TGTGCCAGCAGTTACAGCCCCCGCGGAGATAATTCACCCCTCCACTTT,CASSYSPRGDNSPLHF
TRBV6-5,NA,once,TRBJ2-2,TGTGCCAGCACCTCCCAGGGATTAGGGTCCGGGGAGCTGTTTTTT,CASTSQGLGSGELFF
TRBV11-2,NA,few,TRBJ2-1,TGTGCCAGCACCTCGGGGTTCTATGAGCAGTTCTTC,CASTSGFYEQFF
TRBV11-3,TRBD2,NA,TRBJ2-1,TGTGCCAGCAGCTCGGGACTAGCGGTTTCCAATGAGCAGTTCTTC,CASSSGLAVSNEQFF
TRBV6-5,TRBD1,NA,TRBJ1-2,TGTGCCAGCACTACTAGTACCGGGACAGGGGGCGGCTACACCTTC,CASTTSTGTGGGYTF
TRBV28,TRBD2,NA,TRBJ2-7,TGTGCCAGCGGGACTAGCGACTCCTACGAGCAGTACTTC,CASGTSDSYEQYF
TRBV19,NA,NA,TRBJ1-6,TGTGCCAGCAGAGGGGGGGGCTCACCCCTCCACTTT,CASRGGGSPLHF
TRBV28,NA,NA,TRBJ1-2,TGTGCCAGCAGTTTAGTCGGACACCAGGCGGGCTACACCTTC,CASSLVGHQAGYTF
TRBV6-5,NA,NA,TRBJ1-1,TGTGCCAGCAGCACAGATGCGGGAAGGAACACTGAAGCTTTCTTT,CASSTDAGRNTEAFF
TRBV9,NA,NA,TRBJ1-2,TGTGCCAGCAGCGTAGCGACAAGCTATGGCTACACCTTC,CASSVATSYGYTF
TRBV7-3,NA,once,TRBJ2-3,TGTGCCAGCAGCTTAGTCAGCGGAAACACAGATACGCAGTATTTT,CASSLVSGNTDTQYF
TRBV19,NA,NA,TRBJ2-7,TGTGCCAGTATGCTCGGGCCCATCTCGGGGGAGCAGTACTTC,CASMLGPISGEQYF
TRBV19,NA,NA,TRBJ2-7,TGTGCCAGTAGTATAATGACCGGAGACTACGAGCAGTACTTC,CASSIMTGDYEQYF
TRBV27,NA,few,TRBJ1-6,TGTGCCAGCAGACCACACAGGGATGGAAAAGGATCACCCCTCCACTTT,CASRPHRDGKGSPLHF
TRBV12-3/TRBV12-4,NA,NA,TRBJ2-2,TGTGCCAGCAGCCCAGAGGGGGTCGGGGAGCTGTTTTTT,CASSPEGVGELFF
TRBV6-6,TRBD1,NA,TRBJ1-3,TGTGCCAGCAGTTTACAGGGGGCGAGCAACACCATATATTTT,CASSLQGASNTIYF
TRBV2,TRBD1,NA,TRBJ2-5,TGTGCCAGCGACCGGGACAGGTTCCAAGAGACCCAGTACTTC,CASDRDRFQETQYF
TRBV4-1,TRBD2,NA,TRBJ2-1,TGCGCCAGCAGCCAACCCGGGACTAGCCCTCCGGTAAAGCAGTTCTTC,CASSQPGTSPPVKQFF
TRBV6-5,TRBD1,few,TRBJ2-7,TGTGCCAGCAGTTATGGGACAGGGGGCCGCGAGCAGTACTTC,CASSYGTGGREQYF
TRBV3-1/TRBV3-2,TRBD1,NA,TRBJ2-2,TGTGCCAGCAGCCAAGGGGGGACAGGGTTCGCCGGGGAGCTGTTTTTT,CASSQGGTGFAGELFF
TRBV2,TRBD2,NA,TRBJ2-1,TGTGCCAGCAGTACTAGCGGCATCTACAATGAGCAGTTCTTC,CASSTSGIYNEQFF
TRBV5-8,NA,NA,TRBJ1-2,TGTGCCAGCAGCTTGCGCGTGCCCAGGAACTATGGCTACACCTTC,CASSLRVPRNYGYTF
TRBV3-1/TRBV3-2,TRBD2,NA,TRBJ2-7,TGTGCCAGCAGCCACTTGGGACTAGCGGGGGCCTACGAGCAGTACTTC,CASSHLGLAGAYEQYF
TRBV30,TRBD2,NA,TRBJ2-3,TGTGCCTGGAGCCACGGGACTAGCGGGACGGCAGATACGCAGTATTTT,CAWSHGTSGTADTQYF
TRBV7-9,NA,NA,TRBJ2-3,TGTGCCAGCAGCCGAAATAGCGGAGTTCTTAGCACAGATACGCAGTATTTT,CASSRNSGVLSTDTQYF
TRBV11-3,NA,NA,TRBJ2-2,TGTGCCAGCAGCCCGGGGTTCACCGGGGAGCTGTTTTTT,CASSPGFTGELFF
TRBV27,TRBD2,NA,TRBJ2-3,TGTGCCAGCAGTGTGTCTAGCGGGAGTCACGATACGCAGTATTTT,CASSVSSGSHDTQYF
TRBV24-1,TRBD1,NA,TRBJ2-2,TGTGCCACCGCGACAGGGGGCGGCACCGGGGAGCTGTTTTTT,CATATGGGTGELFF
TRBV12-3/TRBV12-4,NA,NA,TRBJ2-2,TGTGCCAGCGTCAGGGTAGGGACCGGGGAGCTGTTTTTT,CASVRVGTGELFF
TRBV6-5,TRBD2,once,TRBJ2-1,TGTGCCATCCGGCGGGAGGGAGGCAATGAGCAGTTCTTC,CAIRREGGNEQFF
TRBV27,NA,NA,TRBJ2-1,TGTGCCAGCAGTTTTTGGGGAGAGGAGGAGCAGTTCTTC,CASSFWGEEEQFF
TRBV7-9,NA,few,TRBJ2-1,TGTGCCAGCAGCTTAAGGCCACTAGTACTGAATGAGCAGTTCTTC,CASSLRPLVLNEQFF